The sequence of this T cell receptor beta chain was determined in a study of shared clonotypes between healthy human individuals. The split of CD4+ cells yielded CD45RA+ naive and CD45RA-negative memory subsets. The study, taken as a whole, reports: The study's rarefaction showed incomplete sorted-subset sequencing despite large depth. Sequencing depth was expected to affect clonotype sharing among donors. Exclusively blood specimens were collected; tissue repertoires likely differ.

This clone was detected only once. No antigen is known for it. The data were produced by immunoSEQ multiplex PCR, yet TCRdb's version contains in-frame clones alone and is incomplete. In the table there are millions of clones, over 85% of which are singletons. Trimming cost V 4 bases and J 6 bases; bases outside gene matches: 9. There are 14 residues in the CDR3. Germline V CDR1 and CDR2: SGHNT, YYREEE (reference sequence). The chain has TRBV5-4 and TRBJ1-2; 7 positions match TRBD1. The TCR was taken from a man in his late teens or twenties in good health. The material sequenced was naive CD4+ T cells sorted from blood. Subset noted: CD45RA+ positively selected. CDR3: CASSEQGLDHGYTF. CDR3 DNA: TGTGCCAGCAGCGAACAGGGGCTGGATCATGGCTACACCTTC.